The 23 T cell receptor beta chains below come from one sample, sequenced in a study of blood T cell repertoires in COVID-19. Sequenced by immunoSEQ multiplex PCR; TCRdb stores in-frame clones only, minus some. The table shows some 150,000 clones, with 85% to 90% occurring only once. What was sequenced was peripheral blood. The receptors come from a woman aged 55-70 years with active COVID-19.

This chain uses TRBV28 with TRBJ2-3; 11 bases map to TRBD2. Germline lookup yields CDR1 MDHEN and CDR2 SYDVKM. After removal of 1 base from V and 2 bases from J, the junction contained 14 bases not matched to a gene. CDR3 length equals 20 residues. The CDR3 spells CASSLSLMGIAGGTTDTQYF. The CDR3, as DNA: TGTGCCAGCAGTTTATCCCTCATGGGTATAGCGGGAGGGACCACAGATACGCAGTATTTT.

The genes are TRBV5-6 and TRBJ1-2, with 7 positions matching TRBD1. The CDR3 is 15 amino acids. Looked up from germline, CDR1 is SGHDT and CDR2 is YYEEEE. V dropped 5 bases and J dropped 8; count of bases not matched to a gene: 15. CDR3 nucleotides: TGTGCCAGCAGTCACCGACCTAACAGGGGAAGGGGCTACACCTTC. This translates into CASSHRPNRGRGYTF.

The chain links TRBV7-2 to TRBJ1-1; perhaps TRBD1 as D (5 bases). V was clipped by 5 bases and J by 5 bases, with 12 bases between them. The CDR3 is 13 residues long. Per the germline V gene, CDR1 is SGHTA and CDR2 is FQGNSA. As DNA, the CDR3 is TGTGCCAGCAGCCGAATTGGGGGGACTGAAGCTTTCTTT. Translation: CASSRIGGTEAFF. The complete variable domain, with remaining parts taken from reference TRBV7-2 and TRBJ1-1, reads GAGVSQSPSNKVTEKGKDVELRCDPISGHTALYWYRQSLGQGLEFLIYFQGNSAPDKSGLPSDRFSAERTGGSVSTLTIQRTQQEDSAVYLCASSRIGGTEAFFGQGTRLTVV.

The rearrangement links TRBV7-8 to TRBJ2-7; tentative D call: TRBD1 (6 bases). V was trimmed by 5 bases and J by 2 bases, leaving 10 bases between them. The germline V gene encodes CDR1 SGHVS and CDR2 FQNEAQ. CDR3 length: 13 residues. CDR3 loop: CASSLRTAYEQYF. The CDR3 coding sequence is TGTGCCAGCAGCCTCCGGACAGCCTACGAGCAGTACTTC.

The rearrangement uses TRBV24-1 and TRBJ2-5; the match to TRBD2 covers 7 bases. CDR3 length: 14 residues. Unmatched junction bases numbered 6, after V lost 2 bases and J lost 7 bases. The germline V gene has CDR1 KGHDR and CDR2 SFDVKD. The DNA of the CDR3 is TGTGCCACCAGTGATTCGGGGGGACTCGGGACCCAGTACTTC. Translated: CATSDSGGLGTQYF.

The chain combines TRBV5-1 with TRBJ2-7, with 12 positions matching TRBD1. Germline V gene lookup returns CDR1 SGHRS and CDR2 YFSETQ. V shed 2 bases and J 5 bases; nucleotides not matched to a gene: 8. The CDR3 loop spans 16 amino acids. CDR3 nucleotide sequence: TGCGCCAGCAGCTTCTGGGGGACAGGGGGCAACAACGAGCAGTACTTC. This encodes CASSFWGTGGNNEQYF.

This clone showed up just once. This chain links TRBV5-4 with TRBJ2-1, with 8 bases lining up with TRBD1. V shed 3 bases, J shed 5 bases, and the junction held 7 bases outside the gene matches. The length of the CDR3 is 15 residues. Germline V lookup: CDR1 SGHNT, CDR2 YYREEE (reference sequence). The CDR3 DNA reads TGTGCCAGCAGCTCCACAGGGGGAGCTAACAATGAGCAGTTCTTC. This codes for CASSSTGGANNEQFF.

V gene TRBV7-8 combines with J gene TRBJ2-1, with 9 bases that match TRBD1. The CDR3 runs to 15 residues. Germline CDR1 and CDR2: SGHVS and FQNEAQ. The trim removed 1 base at V and 6 bases at J, leaving 4 bases unmatched. DNA of the CDR3: TGTGCCAGCAGCTTAGTAGGGACAGGGCCCAATGAGCAGTTCTTC. As protein: CASSLVGTGPNEQFF.

In DNA form, the CDR3 reads TGTGCCACCAGCAGAGCTCGGACAGGGAGTAATTCACCCCTCCACTTT. Its protein product is CATSRARTGSNSPLHF. The rearrangement links TRBV15 to TRBJ1-6; TRBD1 matches at 8 bases. This CDR3 has 16 amino acids. Germline CDR1 LNHNV, CDR2 YYDKDF (reference sequence). Losses at the gene ends were 1 base for V and 6 bases for J; bases not matched to a gene: 5. The entire variable domain, with the rest obtained from reference TRBV15 and TRBJ1-6, is as follows: DAMVIQNPRYQVTQFGKPVTLSCSQTLNHNVMYWYQQKSSQAPKLLFHYYDKDFNNEADTPDNFQSRRPNTSFCFLDIRSPGLGDTAMYLCATSRARTGSNSPLHFGNGTRLTVT.

This clone appeared once. The chain recombines TRBV7-9 with TRBJ1-5, with D possibly matching TRBD1 (6 bases). This CDR3 has 14 amino acids. The V and J ends lost 7 bases and 0 bases respectively, with 10 bases between them. The germline CDR1 and CDR2 sequences are SEHNR and FQNEAQ (reference sequence). The CDR3 DNA is TGTGCCAGCACCCTAGGGGGTAGCAATCAGCCCCAGCATTTT. It translates to CASTLGGSNQPQHF.

This clone was observed a handful of times. The rearrangement links TRBV7-9 to TRBJ2-1; D possibly corresponds to TRBD2 (5 bases). Trimming left V 3 bases short and J 6 bases short, with 6 bases between. Germline assignment: CDR1 SEHNR and CDR2 FQNEAQ (reference sequence). CDR3 length equals 12 residues. CDR3 residues: CASSFAGNEQFF. The DNA for the CDR3 is TGTGCCAGCAGCTTTGCGGGCAATGAGCAGTTCTTC.

V is TRBV15 and J is TRBJ1-1; 8 bases align to TRBD1. The CDR3 extends over 18 amino acids. V lost 0 bases, J lost 6 bases, and 15 bases stayed unmatched. CDR1 and CDR2 (germline): LNHNV, YYDKDF (reference sequence). The CDR3 DNA reads as TGTGCCACCAGCAGAGAGGGCAGGGGGCGGTGGTCGGGCCCTGAAGCTTTCTTT. Its protein product is CATSREGRGRWSGPEAFF.

The chain couples TRBV18 to TRBJ1-1, with TRBD1 as a possible D gene (6 bases). Deletions cut 5 bases from V and 6 bases from J, with 10 bases between. In germline, CDR1 is KGHSH, CDR2 LQKENI. This CDR3 region has 12 residues. Here the CDR3 reads CASSIQGAEAFF. CDR3 coding DNA: TGTGCCAGCTCAATACAGGGAGCTGAAGCTTTCTTT.

V usage is TRBV5-6 and J usage is TRBJ2-1; 9 bases match TRBD1. The CDR3 has 18 amino acids. Losses at the gene ends were 3 bases for V and 0 bases for J; bases not matched to a gene: 10. From germline, CDR1 is SGHDT and CDR2 YYEEEE. CDR3 region: CASSSTGGGMSSYNEQFF. In DNA, the CDR3 is TGTGCCAGCAGCTCTACAGGGGGCGGTATGAGCTCCTACAATGAGCAGTTCTTC.

The chain employs TRBV4-1 and TRBJ1-1; D not certain. The CDR3 extends over 14 amino acids. Trimming shortened V by 0 bases and J by 5 bases, and 10 bases separated the two germline ends. The germline V gene has CDR1 MGHRA and CDR2 YSYEKL. CDR3 loop: CASSQEAVRTEAFF. The CDR3 nucleotides read TGCGCCAGCAGCCAAGAGGCGGTAAGGACTGAAGCTTTCTTT.

V and J are TRBV11-2 and TRBJ1-6; unclear D gene. This CDR3 is built from 14 residues. V was cut by 1 base and J by 7 bases, with 8 bases left in between. The V gene's germline CDR1 is SGHAT and CDR2 FQNNGV. This CDR3 reads CASSLGRENSPLHF. Here the CDR3 DNA reads TGTGCCAGCAGCTTAGGGAGGGAGAATTCACCCCTCCACTTT.

The gene calls are TRBV7-9 and TRBJ2-1, with D perhaps matching TRBD1 (6 bases). Per germline, CDR1 SEHNR and CDR2 FQNEAQ (reference sequence). This CDR3 is built from 13 residues. V was shortened by 6 bases and J by 4 bases, with 10 bases between the two germline ends. CDR3 sequence (DNA): TGTGCCAGCAGACCTGACAGGTACAATGAGCAGTTCTTC. Protein product: CASRPDRYNEQFF.

The chain combines TRBV28 with TRBJ1-3, with D maybe TRBD1 (5 bases). Trimming took off 4 bases at V and 4 bases at J, with 14 bases between the two ends. Germline V gene sequence: CDR1 MDHEN, CDR2 SYDVKM. The CDR3 covers 15 residues. CDR3 region: CASSSGLVVGNTIYF. The CDR3 region has the DNA TGTGCCAGCAGTTCGGGACTGGTGGTGGGAAACACCATATATTTT.

The rearrangement uses TRBV13 and TRBJ2-7; possible D gene TRBD1, 6 bases. Trimming removed 3 bases at V and 2 bases at J, with 14 bases between. In germline, CDR1 is PRHDT, CDR2 FYEKMQ (reference sequence). The CDR3 sequence is 15 residues long. CDR3 DNA: TGTGCCAGCAGCTTTCAGGGTAGGGGGACCTACGAGCAGTACTTC. Translating gives CASSFQGRGTYEQYF.

The V and J genes are TRBV6-2 or TRBV6-3 and TRBJ1-5; TRBD1 might be the D (5 bases). Germline CDR1 MNHEY, CDR2 SVGEGT. CDR3 size: 15 residues. Trimming removed 0 bases from V and 4 bases from J, with 10 bases in between. DNA for the CDR3: TGTGCCAGCAGTTACTCAGCCCAGGGAAATCAGCCCCAGCATTTT. This encodes CASSYSAQGNQPQHF.

V usage is TRBV5-1 and J usage is TRBJ2-3, with 10 bases aligning to TRBD2. The CDR3 is made up of 14 amino acids. Unmatched junction bases numbered 2, after V lost 5 bases and J lost 2 bases. CDR1 is SGHRS and CDR2 is YFSETQ in the germline V gene. CDR3 bases: TGCGCCAGCAGACTAGCGGGGATCACAGATACGCAGTATTTT. Protein product: CASRLAGITDTQYF.

The CDR3: CASSKEGSSTDTQYF. In nucleotides, the CDR3 is TGTGCCAGTAGTAAAGAGGGCTCCAGCACAGATACGCAGTATTTT. The chain couples TRBV19 to TRBJ2-3; maybe TRBD2 (5 bases). The CDR3 is 15 residues long. Between the trimmed V and J ends, which lost 4 bases and 0 bases, there was a span of 11 bases. Germline CDR1 and CDR2: LNHDA and SQIVND (reference sequence).

The sample holds one count of this clone. This chain connects TRBV10-2 to TRBJ1-4; D is unclear. The V gene's germline CDR1 is WSHSY and CDR2 SAAADI. This CDR3 spans 15 amino acids. V shed 0 bases and J shed 4 bases, with 9 bases lying between them. DNA for the CDR3: TGCGCCAGCAGTGAGTCGGCGGTCCTTAATGAAAAACTGTTTTTT. Amino acids: CASSESAVLNEKLFF.